Listed here is a single T cell receptor (beta chain). Its target is not known. Clones were read by immunoSEQ multiplex PCR, and TCRdb kept only the in-frame ones, dropping some. Among about 88,000 clones, roughly 88% were seen once, and the ten largest hold 3.5% to 4%. These data belong to a study of OX40 agonist ivuxolimab in advanced cancers. Study at large: Hepatocellular carcinoma, melanoma, renal cell or head and neck cancer was diagnosed in the dose-escalation patients. The mean age was roughly 60 years, ranging from about 20 to 79, with about 87% of participants male. Findings and caveats of the study: At 0.1 to 3.0 mg/kg, clonal expansion of CD4+ and CD8+ blood T cells had occurred by week 6.

A history of autoimmune disease or systemic immunosuppression excluded patients. Germline-derived CDR1 and CDR2 are SEHNR and FQNEAQ (reference sequence). This CDR3 region has 17 residues. Losses at the gene ends were 5 bases for V and 5 bases for J; bases not matched to a gene: 10. Specimen: CD4+ or CD8+ T cells sorted from blood, collected in a trial of the OX40 agonist ivuxolimab. This sequence was found in an adult with an advanced solid tumor such as melanoma, head and neck, liver or kidney cancer. The rearrangement joins TRBV7-9 to TRBJ2-2; 11 bases match TRBD1. Written as DNA, the CDR3 is TGTGCCAGCAGCCGGGACAGGGGGTCTGAGGGGACCGGGGAGCTGTTTTTT. It translates to CASSRDRGSEGTGELFF.